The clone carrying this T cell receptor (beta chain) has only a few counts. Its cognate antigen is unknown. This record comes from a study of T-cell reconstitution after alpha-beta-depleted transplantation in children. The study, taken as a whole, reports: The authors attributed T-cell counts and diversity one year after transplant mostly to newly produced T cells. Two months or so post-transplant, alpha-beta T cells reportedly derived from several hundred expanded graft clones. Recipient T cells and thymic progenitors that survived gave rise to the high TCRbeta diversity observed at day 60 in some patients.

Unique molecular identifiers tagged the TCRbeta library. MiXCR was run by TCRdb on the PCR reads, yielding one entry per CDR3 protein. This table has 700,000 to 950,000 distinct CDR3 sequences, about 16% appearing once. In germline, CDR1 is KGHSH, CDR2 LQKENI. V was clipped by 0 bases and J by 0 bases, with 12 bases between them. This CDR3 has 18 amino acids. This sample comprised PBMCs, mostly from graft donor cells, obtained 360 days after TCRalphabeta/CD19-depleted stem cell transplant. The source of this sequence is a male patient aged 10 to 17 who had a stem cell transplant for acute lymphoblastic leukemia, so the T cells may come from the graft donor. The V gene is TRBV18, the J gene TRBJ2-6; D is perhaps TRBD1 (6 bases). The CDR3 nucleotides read TGTGCCAGCTCACCACCTGGGGGCCCTAACTCTGGGGCCAACGTCCTGACTTTC. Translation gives CASSPPGGPNSGANVLTF.